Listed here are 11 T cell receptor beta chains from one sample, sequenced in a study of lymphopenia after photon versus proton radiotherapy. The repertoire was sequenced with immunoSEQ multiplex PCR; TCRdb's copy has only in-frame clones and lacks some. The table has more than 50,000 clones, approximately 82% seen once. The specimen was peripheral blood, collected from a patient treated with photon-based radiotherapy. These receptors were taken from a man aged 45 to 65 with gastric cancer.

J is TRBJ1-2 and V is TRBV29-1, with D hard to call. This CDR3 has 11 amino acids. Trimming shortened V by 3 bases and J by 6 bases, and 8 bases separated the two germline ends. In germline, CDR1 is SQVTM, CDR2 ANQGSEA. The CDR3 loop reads CSVEFFNGYTF. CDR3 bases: TGCAGCGTTGAGTTCTTTAATGGCTACACCTTC.

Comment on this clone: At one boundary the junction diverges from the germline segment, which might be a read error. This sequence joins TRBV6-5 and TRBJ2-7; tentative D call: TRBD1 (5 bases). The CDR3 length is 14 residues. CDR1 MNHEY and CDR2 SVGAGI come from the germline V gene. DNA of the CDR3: TGTGCCATCAGTCAGGGTCTCAAATCCTACGAGCAGTACTTC. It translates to CAISQGLKSYEQYF.

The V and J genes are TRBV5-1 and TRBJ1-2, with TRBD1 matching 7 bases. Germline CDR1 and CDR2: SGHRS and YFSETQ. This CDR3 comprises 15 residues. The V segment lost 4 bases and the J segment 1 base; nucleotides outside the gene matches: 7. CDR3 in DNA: TGCGCCAGCAGCGGGGGGACAGAATATAACTATGGCTACACCTTC. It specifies CASSGGTEYNYGYTF.

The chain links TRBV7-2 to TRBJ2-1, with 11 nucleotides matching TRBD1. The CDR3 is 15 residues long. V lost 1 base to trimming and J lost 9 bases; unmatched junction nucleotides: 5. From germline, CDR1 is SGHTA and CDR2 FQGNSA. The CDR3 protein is CASSLVGQGDSEQFF. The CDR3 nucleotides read TGTGCCAGCAGCTTAGTGGGACAGGGGGACTCTGAGCAGTTCTTC.

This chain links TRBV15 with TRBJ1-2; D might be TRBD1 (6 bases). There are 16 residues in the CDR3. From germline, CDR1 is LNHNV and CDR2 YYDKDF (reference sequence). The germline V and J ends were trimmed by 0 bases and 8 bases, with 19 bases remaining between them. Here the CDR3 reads CATSRDLYGGAQGYTF. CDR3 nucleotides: TGTGCCACCAGCAGAGACCTTTACGGGGGGGCGCAAGGCTACACCTTC.

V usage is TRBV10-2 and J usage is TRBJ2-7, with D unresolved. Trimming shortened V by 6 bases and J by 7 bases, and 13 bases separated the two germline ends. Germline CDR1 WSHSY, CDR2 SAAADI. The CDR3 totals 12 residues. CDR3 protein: CASSLLRGEQYF. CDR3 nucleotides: TGCGCCAGCAGCCTCCTACGCGGAGAGCAGTACTTC.

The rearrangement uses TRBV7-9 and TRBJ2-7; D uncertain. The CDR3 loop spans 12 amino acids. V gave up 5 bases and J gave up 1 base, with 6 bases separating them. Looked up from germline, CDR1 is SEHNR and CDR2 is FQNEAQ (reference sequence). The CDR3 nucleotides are TGTGCCAGCAGCCCTTTTTCCTACGAGCAGTACTTC. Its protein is CASSPFSYEQYF.

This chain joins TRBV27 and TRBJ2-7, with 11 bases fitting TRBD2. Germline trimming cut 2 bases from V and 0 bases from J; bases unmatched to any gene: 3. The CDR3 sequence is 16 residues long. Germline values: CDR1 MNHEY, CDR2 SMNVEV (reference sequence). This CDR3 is CASSLKGLADSYEQYF. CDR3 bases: TGTGCCAGCAGTTTAAAGGGACTAGCGGACTCCTACGAGCAGTACTTC.

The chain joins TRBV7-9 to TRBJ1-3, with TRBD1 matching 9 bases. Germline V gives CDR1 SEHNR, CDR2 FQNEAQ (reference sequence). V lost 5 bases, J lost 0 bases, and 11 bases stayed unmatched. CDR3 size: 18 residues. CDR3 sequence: CASSPWTGDRTSGNTIYF. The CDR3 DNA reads TGTGCCAGCAGCCCGTGGACAGGGGACAGGACCTCTGGAAACACCATATATTTT.

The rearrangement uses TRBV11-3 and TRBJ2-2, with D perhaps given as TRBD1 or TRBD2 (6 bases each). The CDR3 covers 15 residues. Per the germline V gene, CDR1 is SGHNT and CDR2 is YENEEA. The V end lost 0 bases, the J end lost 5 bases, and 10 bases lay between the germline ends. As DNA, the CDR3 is TGTGCCAGCAGCTTAGACGGGGGCAGGACCGGGGAGCTGTTTTTT. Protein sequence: CASSLDGGRTGELFF.

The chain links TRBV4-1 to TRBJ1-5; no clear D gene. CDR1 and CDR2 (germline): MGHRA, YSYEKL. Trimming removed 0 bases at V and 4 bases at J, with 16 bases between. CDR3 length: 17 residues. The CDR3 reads CASSQDTGRPENQPQHF. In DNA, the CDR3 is TGCGCCAGCAGCCAAGATACGGGCAGGCCAGAGAATCAGCCCCAGCATTTT.